This is a list of T cell receptor beta chains from one sample in a study of T-cell memory formation after mild COVID-19. In TCRdb, the 5' RACE reads were re-called with MiXCR into one record per CDR3 protein. This sample has over 250,000 distinct CDR3 sequences, with 15% found just once. The sequenced material came from PBMCs or a T cell subset sorted from them (not recorded which). These receptors were obtained from a man aged 18 to 29 who had mild COVID-19 (a few samples of this study predate the infection). Cell type and time point are not known. The CDR3 runs from the conserved cysteine through the conserved F or W. The D gene is left open where the match is weak. Rows may omit the clone size; those that give it use once, few, many or a size class.

>.|TRBV5-1|16|TRBJ2-5|.
CASSSTGMMGKETQYF
TGCGCCAGCAGCTCTACAGGGATGATGGGGAAAGAGACCCAGTACTTC
>.|TRBV10-3|14|TRBJ2-7|few
CATVVQGSSYEQYF
TGTGCCACGGTGGTCCAGGGAAGCTCCTACGAGCAGTACTTC
>TRBD1|TRBV12-3/TRBV12-4|15|TRBJ1-6|.
CASSWTGKPSSPLHF
TGTGCCAGCAGTTGGACAGGGAAACCATCCTCACCCCTCCACTTT
>TRBD1|TRBV7-9|13|TRBJ1-5|.
CASQGIGNQPQHF
TGTGCCTCACAGGGGATTGGCAATCAGCCCCAGCATTTT
>.|TRBV5-1|16|TRBJ2-3|.
CASTFGLAVSTDTQYF
TGCGCCAGCACCTTCGGACTCGCTGTTAGCACAGATACGCAGTATTTT
>.|TRBV12-3/TRBV12-4|12|TRBJ2-2|many
CASRRGSGELFF
TGTGCCAGCAGGAGGGGTTCCGGGGAGCTGTTTTTT
>.|TRBV23-1|17|TRBJ2-6|few
CASSQSRRDSGANVLTF
TGCGCCAGCAGTCAATCGCGGCGGGACTCTGGGGCCAACGTCCTGACTTTC
>.|TRBV5-4|14|TRBJ1-2|.
CASSPDTGNYGYTF
TGTGCCAGCAGCCCGGACACAGGGAACTATGGCTACACCTTC
>TRBD2|TRBV5-4|16|TRBJ2-5|.
CASSLGGGTSGETQYF
TGTGCCAGCAGCTTGGGTGGCGGGACTAGTGGAGAGACCCAGTACTTC
>.|TRBV6-2/TRBV6-3|13|TRBJ2-1|.
CASSLSPYNEQFF
TGTGCCAGCAGTCTCTCACCCTACAATGAGCAGTTCTTC
>TRBD1|TRBV4-1|16|TRBJ1-5|few
CASSQPDRGRNQPQHF
TGCGCCAGCAGCCAGCCAGACAGGGGACGAAATCAGCCCCAGCATTTT
>.|TRBV4-1|14|TRBJ2-4|many
CASSQWKAKNIQYF
TGCGCCAGCAGCCAGTGGAAGGCCAAAAACATTCAGTACTTC
>.|TRBV5-1|15|TRBJ1-1|.
CASSFGGGGNTEAFF
TGCGCCAGCAGCTTCGGGGGAGGAGGGAACACTGAAGCTTTCTTT
>.|TRBV29-1|13|TRBJ2-5|.
CSSRGTLGETQYF
TGCAGCTCCCGAGGGACGCTAGGCGAGACCCAGTACTTC
>.|TRBV20-1|15|TRBJ2-3|.
CSAPTPSGSTDTQYF
TGCAGTGCCCCCACCCCCTCGGGTTCCACAGATACGCAGTATTTT
>.|TRBV20-1|14|TRBJ1-6|few
CSAHRGPGESPLHF
TGCAGTGCTCACCGGGGCCCAGGGGAATCACCCCTCCACTTT
>TRBD1|TRBV7-6|17|TRBJ2-7|many
CASSQKRTGAHSYEQYF
TGTGCCAGCAGCCAAAAGAGAACAGGGGCCCATTCCTACGAGCAGTACTTC
>TRBD1|TRBV20-1|15|TRBJ1-1|.
CSAREPDRVQDEAFF
TGCAGTGCTAGAGAACCGGACAGGGTTCAGGATGAAGCTTTCTTT
>.|TRBV30|13|TRBJ2-1|many
CAWDLEAYNEQFF
TGTGCCTGGGACCTCGAAGCCTACAATGAGCAGTTCTTC
>.|TRBV27|18|TRBJ2-6|few
CASTPGPSGTSGANVLTF
TGTGCCAGCACCCCGGGACCCTCAGGGACCTCTGGGGCCAACGTCCTGACTTTC
>TRBD1|TRBV5-1|16|TRBJ1-5|few
CASSLGQGRSTEPQHF
TGCGCCAGCAGCCTAGGACAGGGAAGGAGTACGGAGCCCCAGCATTTT
>.|TRBV20-1|16|TRBJ2-7|many
CSARATLSFPVVEQYF
TGCAGTGCTAGAGCGACTCTTTCTTTCCCCGTGGTGGAGCAGTACTTC
>.|TRBV5-5|14|TRBJ2-1|.
CASSFLHSYNEQFF
TGTGCCAGCAGCTTCTTGCACTCCTACAATGAGCAGTTCTTC
>.|TRBV29-1|18|TRBJ2-1|many
CSVEDQRIKHFSYNEQFF
TGCAGCGTTGAAGATCAACGGATTAAACACTTCTCCTACAATGAGCAGTTCTTC
>.|TRBV4-3|15|TRBJ1-1|few
CASSQQQGVNTEAFF
TGCGCCAGCAGCCAACAACAGGGAGTGAACACTGAAGCTTTCTTT
>.|TRBV6-5|16|TRBJ2-1|.
CASSYSSRYSYNEQFF
TGTGCCAGCAGTTACTCTTCCAGGTACTCCTACAATGAGCAGTTCTTC
>TRBD2|TRBV12-3/TRBV12-4|14|TRBJ2-2|.
CASSWEAGTGELFF
TGTGCCAGCAGTTGGGAAGCGGGGACCGGGGAGCTGTTTTTT
>.|TRBV3-1|15|TRBJ2-3|.
CASSQPGTTTDTQYF
TGTGCCAGCAGCCAACCCGGGACCACGACAGATACGCAGTATTTT
>.|TRBV6-5|14|TRBJ2-3|few
CASTPSGGTDTQYF
TGTGCCAGCACCCCTTCGGGGGGCACAGATACGCAGTATTTT
>.|TRBV9|12|TRBJ2-5|.
CASSVTGETQYF
TGTGCCAGCAGCGTCACAGGAGAGACCCAGTACTTC
>TRBD1|TRBV6-6|17|TRBJ2-5|.
CASSSSPGQKYQETQYF
TGTGCCAGCAGTTCGAGTCCGGGACAGAAGTACCAAGAGACCCAGTACTTC
>.|TRBV4-1|14|TRBJ2-5|.
CASSQDSQRETQYF
TGCGCCAGCAGCCAGGACAGTCAACGGGAGACCCAGTACTTC
>TRBD2|TRBV28|13|TRBJ2-1|.
CASRGGPGLVEFF
TGTGCCAGCAGGGGTGGACCGGGACTAGTAGAGTTCTTC
>.|TRBV7-9|11|TRBJ2-1|.
CASSQTTEQFF
TGTGCCAGCAGCCAAACGACTGAGCAGTTCTTC
>.|TRBV5-6|15|TRBJ2-5|many
CASSLDGGLRKTQYF
TGTGCCAGCAGCTTGGACGGGGGTTTAAGGAAGACCCAGTACTTC
>.|TRBV12-3/TRBV12-4|15|TRBJ1-1|.
CASSLGDHRNTEAFF
TGTGCCAGCAGTTTAGGGGACCACCGGAACACTGAAGCTTTCTTT
>.|TRBV12-3/TRBV12-4|16|TRBJ2-1|.
CASSLDMGISYNEQFF
TGTGCCAGCAGTTTAGACATGGGGATCTCCTACAATGAGCAGTTCTTC
>TRBD2|TRBV29-1|15|TRBJ2-7|.
CSAGGVERGPYEQYF
TGCAGCGCCGGTGGTGTCGAGCGGGGGCCCTACGAGCAGTACTTC
>.|TRBV9|16|TRBJ1-3|.
CASSGSGTASGNTIYF
TGTGCCAGCAGCGGCTCCGGGACGGCCTCTGGAAACACCATATATTTT
>.|TRBV30|15|TRBJ2-7|few
CAWSSPARGSYEQYF
TGTGCCTGGAGTAGCCCCGCCAGGGGCTCCTACGAGCAGTACTTC
>.|TRBV12-3/TRBV12-4|15|TRBJ1-5|.
CASTPNLYSNQPQHF
TGTGCCAGCACCCCTAATCTGTATAGCAATCAGCCCCAGCATTTT
>.|TRBV7-9|16|TRBJ1-1|few
CASSSPPGRGDTEAFF
TGTGCCAGCAGCTCTCCCCCCGGCCGGGGGGACACTGAAGCTTTCTTT
>.|TRBV12-3/TRBV12-4|14|TRBJ2-5|many
CASAKRGNQETQYF
TGTGCCAGCGCTAAGAGGGGCAACCAAGAGACCCAGTACTTC
>TRBD1|TRBV2|13|TRBJ1-1|few
CASSVPGTAEAFF
TGTGCCAGCAGCGTACCCGGGACAGCTGAAGCTTTCTTT